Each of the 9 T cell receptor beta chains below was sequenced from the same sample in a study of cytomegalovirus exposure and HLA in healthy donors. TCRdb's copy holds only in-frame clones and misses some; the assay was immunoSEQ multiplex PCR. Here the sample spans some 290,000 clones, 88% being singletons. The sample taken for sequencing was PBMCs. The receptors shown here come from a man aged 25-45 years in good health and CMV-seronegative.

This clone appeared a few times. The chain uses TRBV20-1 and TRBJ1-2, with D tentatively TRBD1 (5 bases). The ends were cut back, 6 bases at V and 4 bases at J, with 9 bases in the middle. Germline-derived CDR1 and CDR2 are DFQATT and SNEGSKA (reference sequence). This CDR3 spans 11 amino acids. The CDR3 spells CSAPDTYGYTF. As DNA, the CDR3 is TGCAGTGCACCGGACACCTATGGCTACACCTTC.

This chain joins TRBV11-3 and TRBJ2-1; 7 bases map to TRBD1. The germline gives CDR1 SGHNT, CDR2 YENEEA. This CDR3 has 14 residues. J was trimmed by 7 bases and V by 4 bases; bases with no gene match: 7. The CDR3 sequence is CASSSRGGWNEQFF. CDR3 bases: TGTGCCAGCAGCTCCAGAGGGGGCTGGAATGAGCAGTTCTTC.

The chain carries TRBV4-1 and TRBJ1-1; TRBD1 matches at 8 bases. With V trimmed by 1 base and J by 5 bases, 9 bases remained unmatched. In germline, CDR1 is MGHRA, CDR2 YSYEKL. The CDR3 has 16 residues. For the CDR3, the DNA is TGCGCCAGCAGCCAAGTCGGAGGACAGGGTGGGACTGAAGCTTTCTTT. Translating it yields CASSQVGGQGGTEAFF.

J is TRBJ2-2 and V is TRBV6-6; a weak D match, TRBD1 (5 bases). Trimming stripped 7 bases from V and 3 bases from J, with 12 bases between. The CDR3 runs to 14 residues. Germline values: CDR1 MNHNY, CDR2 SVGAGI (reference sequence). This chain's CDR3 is CASTWTPHTGELFF. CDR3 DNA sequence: TGTGCCAGCACCTGGACACCGCACACCGGGGAGCTGTTTTTT.

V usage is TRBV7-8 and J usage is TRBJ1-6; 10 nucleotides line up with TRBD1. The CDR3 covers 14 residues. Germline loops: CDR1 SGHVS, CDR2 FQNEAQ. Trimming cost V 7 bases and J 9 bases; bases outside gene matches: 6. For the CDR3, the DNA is TGTGCCAGCAAGCCGGGACAGGGGACTTCACCCCTCCACTTT. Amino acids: CASKPGQGTSPLHF. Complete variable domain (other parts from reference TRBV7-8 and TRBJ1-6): GAGVSQSPRYKVAKRGQDVALRCDPISGHVSLFWYQQALGQGPEFLTYFQNEAQLDKSGLPSDRFFAERPEGSVSTLKIQRTQQEDSAVYLCASKPGQGTSPLHFGNGTRLTVT.

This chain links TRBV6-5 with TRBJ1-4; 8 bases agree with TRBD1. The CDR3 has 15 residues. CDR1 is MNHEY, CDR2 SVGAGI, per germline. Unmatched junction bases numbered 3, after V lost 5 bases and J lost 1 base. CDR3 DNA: TGTGCCAGCAGTGGACAGGGTAGAACTAATGAAAAACTGTTTTTT. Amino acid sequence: CASSGQGRTNEKLFF.

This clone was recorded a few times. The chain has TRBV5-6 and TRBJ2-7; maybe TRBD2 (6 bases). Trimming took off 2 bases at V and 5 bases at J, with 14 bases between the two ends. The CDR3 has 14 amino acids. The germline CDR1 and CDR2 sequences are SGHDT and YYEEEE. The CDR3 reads CASSLGLAINEQYF. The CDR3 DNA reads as TGTGCCAGCAGCTTAGGGCTAGCGATCAACGAGCAGTACTTC.

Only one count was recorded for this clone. The CDR3 protein is CASSLVTGSSPLHF. As DNA, the CDR3 is TGCGCCAGCAGCTTGGTTACAGGCAGTTCACCCCTCCACTTT. This chain joins TRBV5-1 and TRBJ1-6; TRBD1 is a possible D gene (5 bases). V was shortened by 0 bases and J by 9 bases, with 10 bases between the two germline ends. The CDR3 contains 14 residues. Germline assignment: CDR1 SGHRS and CDR2 YFSETQ.

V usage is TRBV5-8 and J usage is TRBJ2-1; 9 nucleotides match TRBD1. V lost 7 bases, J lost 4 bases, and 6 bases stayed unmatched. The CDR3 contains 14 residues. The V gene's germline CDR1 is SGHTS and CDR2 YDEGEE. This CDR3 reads CASHRGQGYNEQFF. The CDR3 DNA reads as TGTGCCAGCCATCGGGGACAGGGTTACAATGAGCAGTTCTTC.